This T cell receptor (beta chain) originates from a study of beta chain features in type 1 diabetes. Germline CDR1 reads SGDLS; CDR2 reads YYNGEE. V lost 3 bases and J lost 2; bases outside the gene matches: 6. This CDR3 is built from 15 residues. Isolated RNA was reverse transcribed in full, so expressed TCRB transcripts were sequenced. Generated by immunoSEQ multiplex PCR, the TCRdb table keeps only in-frame clones and is missing some. The table lists a few hundred thousand clones, more than 9.5% of them singletons, with approximately 0.016% in the top ten. This TCR was recovered from a woman between 25 and 40 years old in good health. The sequencing sample was made of naive CD4+ T cells from blood. The chain joins TRBV9 to TRBJ2-7, with 9 positions matching TRBD2. CDR3 coding DNA: TGTGCCAGCAGCGCATTAGCGGGAGTTACCTACGAGCAGTACTTC. Its protein product is CASSALAGVTYEQYF.